This T cell receptor beta chain was captured in a study of blood T cell repertoires in COVID-19. Study at large: The United States, Italy and Spain supplied acute and convalescent COVID-19 samples.

As originally analysed: It was from reference gene primer amplification that nucleated cell counts were estimated. Assay used: immunoSEQ multiplex PCR; TCRdb lists only in-frame clones, some missing. The V and J calls and clone size were taken over from that table, and D and trimming were inferred from the DNA. The repertoire holds hundreds of thousands of clones, with 86% as singletons. V was cut by 2 bases and J by 1 base, with 11 bases left in between. Germline loops: CDR1 ENHRY, CDR2 SYGVKD. This CDR3 comprises 15 residues. The sequence was obtained from a woman between 25 and 40 years old with active or convalescent COVID-19. The V and J genes are TRBV10-3 and TRBJ1-2; D not resolved. The sample comprised peripheral blood. DNA of the CDR3: TGTGCCATCAGTGAGGGCGCGGCGGTTAACTATGGCTACACCTTC. Protein product: CAISEGAAVNYGYTF.